This T cell receptor (beta chain) was recorded in a study of T cell responses to AZD1222 COVID-19 vaccine (dated by TCRdb to 2020 to 2023). For the study in its entirety: A total of 233 trial participants underwent TCR sequencing, of whom more than 200 had received two doses of AZD1222 and approximately 25 had received two doses of the MenACWY control vaccine. Trial participants were enrolled by age into 18-55, 56-69 and 70-plus year subgroups, with 148, 28 and 57 TCR-sequenced participants respectively. Results the study describes overall, beyond this receptor: Because no day 14 peak-response samples were available, repertoires were characterized only after the peak T cell response. Reportedly, almost half of the unique spike-specific TCRs recognized epitopes lying outside the regions that are mutated in the B.1.351 and B.1.1.7 variants. In the small 56-69-year group, the increase in depth fell short of significance, most likely because of low power. Conclusions about previously exposed vaccinees are limited, since just five or six AZD1222 recipients were seropositive for SARS-CoV-2 at baseline. After two AZD1222 doses, both the breadth and the depth of spike-specific TCRs were significantly higher than at day 0 and than in MenACWY recipients. Vaccine-associated CD4 TCRs spanned the whole spike protein, with dominant responses in regions 160-218 and 743-854. Most participants were white British and females outnumbered males, and the authors suggested that clonal diversity may have been underestimated.

The CDR3 regions of human TCRbeta chains were subjected to immunosequencing. In the source study's methods: Repertoire TCRs were checked for matches against a reference library of SARS-CoV-2-specific TCRs that had been generated using the MIRA antigen-specificity platform. Breadth was defined as the fraction of unique TCRs that were SARS-CoV-2-associated. Depth was defined as the fraction of total T cells that were SARS-CoV-2-associated. Using the MIRA data, each spike-specific TCR was assigned both to the spike region to which the TCR was reactive and to a CD4 or CD8 class. Log10-transformed breadth and depth values were compared by one-way ANOVA with Sidak's multiple comparisons tests. The table was pulled from immuneACCESS by TCRdb, which kept in-frame rearrangements only. Such tables lose some clones; where checked, under half of the loss comes from unresolved V genes, and the rest has no known cause. D and trimming come from the DNA, and the V and J calls and clone size come from that table. In this sample the table shows approximately 170,000 clones, approximately 88% of which occur a single time. Less than 1.3% of the sample belongs to the ten largest clones.

Trimming costs V 7 bases and J 0 bases, and their ends lie 13 bases apart. From the germline V gene (reference sequence), CDR1 is LNHDA and CDR2 is SQIVND. Including cysteine and phenylalanine, the CDR3 has 15 amino acids. The sequence is cut down to CDR3 DNA, 45 bases in frame from base 1. Details on this clone: The antigen it binds to is not known. Base qualities are missing; no much larger clone stands one base away.

The time point label corresponds to: about 28 days (+/-7) after the second vaccine dose. AZD1222 recipients with second doses at about 4 weeks or about 12 weeks were pooled, because spike-specific TCR depth and breadth did not differ between schedules. Samples from vaccinated people were obtained from the UK trials COV001 and COV002, which included a single-blind randomized controlled phase 2/3 trial of AZD1222 (ChAdOx1 nCoV-19) in healthy adults. For TCRbeta chain sequencing, PBMC samples were collected from trial participants at day 0 and at day 28 after the second dose. Material: peripheral blood, obtained 28 days after the second AZD1222 dose. This clonotype was sampled from an adult who received the AZD1222 COVID-19 vaccine. The chain employs TRBV19 and TRBJ1-3; matching of 6 bases hints at TRBD1 as the D gene. The nucleotide sequence reads TGTGCCAGTATTGCGACAGGATACTCTGGAAACACCATATATTTT. It codes for CASIATGYSGNTIYF.